These T cell receptor beta chains were read from a single sample in a study of B cell selection in AIRE deficiency. Generated by immunoSEQ multiplex PCR, the TCRdb table keeps only in-frame clones and is missing some. The profile covers 20,000 to 30,000 clones, with about 92% appearing a single time and around 1.2% taken by the ten largest. The sample taken for sequencing was CD4+CD25+ Tregs sorted from PBMCs. The receptor source for this set is a human donor in good health. Both conserved end residues are part of each CDR3. Fields, in order: J gene, V gene, D gene, clone size, CDR3 protein, CDR3 DNA. D genes are given only for firm matches. The size of a clone is reported for some rows only, either as once, few or many, or as a class for expanded clones.

J: TRBJ2-5
V: TRBV27
D: .
size: .
CDR3: CASSFRARETQYF
DNA: TGTGCCAGCAGTTTCCGGGCGCGGGAGACCCAGTACTTC

J: TRBJ1-2
V: TRBV6-5
D: .
size: .
CDR3: CASSEGFGYTF
DNA: TGTGCCAGCTCCGAGGGTTTTGGCTACACCTTC

J: TRBJ1-5
V: TRBV2
D: TRBD1
size: .
CDR3: CASSGDRGLGQPQHF
DNA: TGTGCCAGCAGTGGGGACAGGGGGCTTGGTCAGCCCCAGCATTTT

J: TRBJ1-1
V: TRBV7-8
D: TRBD1
size: .
CDR3: CASSPPEGDSLNTEAFF
DNA: TGTGCCAGCAGCCCTCCAGAAGGGGACAGCCTGAACACTGAAGCTTTCTTT

J: TRBJ1-4
V: TRBV5-6
D: .
size: .
CDR3: CASSLGWGVNEKLFF
DNA: TGTGCCAGCAGCCTCGGCTGGGGCGTTAATGAAAAACTGTTTTTT

J: TRBJ2-2
V: TRBV7-2
D: .
size: once
CDR3: CASSLGKGKTGELFF
DNA: TGTGCCAGCAGCTTAGGGAAGGGAAAAACCGGGGAGCTGTTTTTT

J: TRBJ2-7
V: TRBV18
D: .
size: few
CDR3: CASSPAREAYEQYF
DNA: TGTGCCAGCTCACCAGCCAGGGAGGCCTACGAGCAGTACTTC

J: TRBJ2-1
V: TRBV7-2
D: .
size: .
CDR3: CASSGNNEQFF
DNA: TGTGCCAGCAGCGGCAACAATGAGCAGTTCTTC

J: TRBJ2-3
V: TRBV5-1
D: TRBD2
size: .
CDR3: CASSLAMRGSTDTQYF
DNA: TGCGCCAGCAGCTTGGCCATGCGGGGGAGCACAGATACGCAGTATTTT

J: TRBJ2-1
V: TRBV7-9
D: .
size: once
CDR3: CASSPYYNEQFF
DNA: TGTGCCAGCAGCCCTTACTACAATGAGCAGTTCTTC

J: TRBJ2-3
V: TRBV20-1
D: .
size: .
CDR3: CSAKTADTQYF
DNA: TGCAGTGCTAAAACTGCAGATACGCAGTATTTT

J: TRBJ2-5
V: TRBV6-6
D: .
size: .
CDR3: CASSSPSQLQETQYF
DNA: TGTGCCAGCAGTTCTCCCAGTCAGCTCCAAGAGACCCAGTACTTC

J: TRBJ1-4
V: TRBV2
D: .
size: once
CDR3: CASSESRGEMFF
DNA: TGTGCCAGCAGTGAGTCGAGGGGGGAAATGTTTTTT

J: TRBJ1-5
V: TRBV19
D: TRBD1
size: .
CDR3: CASSARTGGYQPQHF
DNA: TGTGCCAGTAGTGCCCGGACAGGGGGTTATCAGCCCCAGCATTTT

J: TRBJ2-7
V: TRBV7-8
D: TRBD2
size: .
CDR3: CASSLEAGTTYEQYF
DNA: TGTGCCAGCAGCTTAGAGGCGGGGACTACCTACGAGCAGTACTTC

J: TRBJ2-7
V: TRBV4-1
D: .
size: .
CDR3: CASSQDPRQSSYEQYF
DNA: TGCGCCAGCAGCCAAGATCCCCGTCAGAGCTCCTACGAGCAGTACTTC

J: TRBJ2-3
V: TRBV5-1
D: TRBD1
size: .
CDR3: CASSPGQGGTDTQYF
DNA: TGCGCCAGCAGCCCGGGACAGGGGGGCACAGATACGCAGTATTTT

J: TRBJ1-3
V: TRBV7-9
D: TRBD1
size: .
CDR3: CASSSGQGLSGNTIYF
DNA: TGTGCCAGCAGCTCCGGACAGGGGCTCTCTGGAAACACCATATATTTT

J: TRBJ1-2
V: TRBV5-6
D: .
size: once
CDR3: CASSQTRNYGYTF
DNA: TGTGCCAGCAGCCAAACTCGTAACTATGGCTACACCTTC

J: TRBJ2-5
V: TRBV11-2
D: .
size: .
CDR3: CASSSRQPRETQYF
DNA: TGTGCCAGCAGCTCTCGACAGCCTAGAGAGACCCAGTACTTC

J: TRBJ1-1
V: TRBV5-1
D: TRBD1
size: .
CDR3: CASSLSGQGVTEAFF
DNA: TGCGCCAGCAGCTTGAGCGGACAGGGAGTCACTGAAGCTTTCTTT

J: TRBJ2-2
V: TRBV5-3
D: .
size: .
CDR3: CARSSASHTGELFF
DNA: TGTGCCAGAAGCTCGGCCAGTCACACCGGGGAGCTGTTTTTT

J: TRBJ1-1
V: TRBV4-3
D: .
size: once
CDR3: CASSQELWLEAFF
DNA: TGCGCCAGCAGCCAAGAATTATGGCTTGAAGCTTTCTTT

J: TRBJ2-5
V: TRBV25-1
D: .
size: .
CDR3: CASSERSGLGETQYF
DNA: TGTGCCAGCAGTGAGAGGAGCGGCCTGGGAGAGACCCAGTACTTC

J: TRBJ1-5
V: TRBV28
D: .
size: .
CDR3: CASRSTHSNQPQHF
DNA: TGTGCCAGCAGATCCACACATAGCAATCAGCCCCAGCATTTT

J: TRBJ1-6
V: TRBV27
D: .
size: once
CDR3: CASSAREGNRSPLHF
DNA: TGTGCCAGCAGCGCCAGGGAGGGGAATCGATCACCCCTCCACTTT

J: TRBJ2-3
V: TRBV7-3
D: TRBD2
size: .
CDR3: CASSQGLAEGDTQYF
DNA: TGTGCCAGCAGCCAGGGACTAGCGGAAGGTGATACGCAGTATTTT

J: TRBJ1-1
V: TRBV10-2
D: .
size: once
CDR3: CASSDRQQGNTEAFF
DNA: TGCGCCAGCAGTGACAGACAGCAGGGGAACACTGAAGCTTTCTTT

J: TRBJ1-6
V: TRBV7-6
D: .
size: .
CDR3: CASSFGTGVGSPLHF
DNA: TGTGCCAGCAGCTTCGGAACGGGTGTGGGTTCACCCCTCCACTTT

J: TRBJ1-4
V: TRBV11-2
D: TRBD1
size: .
CDR3: CASSLTGSATNEKLFF
DNA: TGTGCCAGCAGCTTGACAGGGTCCGCGACTAATGAAAAACTGTTTTTT

J: TRBJ2-2
V: TRBV4-3
D: .
size: .
CDR3: CASSRGANTGELFF
DNA: TGCGCCAGCAGCCGGGGGGCGAACACCGGGGAGCTGTTTTTT

J: TRBJ2-5
V: TRBV2
D: .
size: .
CDR3: CASGEGLRETQYF
DNA: TGTGCCAGCGGAGAGGGTCTCCGAGAGACCCAGTACTTC

J: TRBJ1-6
V: TRBV5-1
D: TRBD1
size: .
CDR3: CASSLQGAYNSPLHF
DNA: TGCGCCAGCAGCTTACAGGGGGCCTATAATTCACCCCTCCACTTT

J: TRBJ1-2
V: TRBV7-2
D: TRBD1
size: .
CDR3: CASSRDSLNYGYTF
DNA: TGTGCCAGCAGCCGGGACAGCCTCAACTATGGCTACACCTTC

J: TRBJ1-1
V: TRBV6-6
D: .
size: .
CDR3: CASSYSWGYGGWEAFF
DNA: TGTGCCAGCAGTTACTCCTGGGGATATGGAGGGTGGGAAGCTTTCTTT

J: TRBJ1-2
V: TRBV19
D: TRBD1
size: .
CDR3: CASRPEENRGEDGYTF
DNA: TGTGCCAGCAGACCAGAAGAAAACAGGGGCGAGGATGGCTACACCTTC

J: TRBJ1-3
V: TRBV11-2
D: .
size: .
CDR3: CASSLDTLSGNTIYF
DNA: TGTGCCAGCAGCTTGGACACCCTCTCTGGAAACACCATATATTTT

J: TRBJ2-3
V: TRBV2
D: .
size: .
CDR3: CASSYQLAASTDTQYF
DNA: TGTGCCAGCAGTTACCAACTAGCAGCTAGCACAGATACGCAGTATTTT

J: TRBJ1-4
V: TRBV18
D: .
size: .
CDR3: CASSPRLGLNEKLFF
DNA: TGTGCCAGCTCACCACGGTTGGGATTAAATGAAAAACTGTTTTTT

J: TRBJ2-7
V: TRBV7-3
D: TRBD1
size: .
CDR3: CASSLNRGYEQYF
DNA: TGTGCCAGCAGCTTAAACAGGGGCTACGAGCAGTACTTC

J: TRBJ2-7
V: TRBV10-1
D: TRBD1
size: .
CDR3: CASSIAGTGTYEQYF
DNA: TGCGCCAGCAGTATCGCCGGGACAGGGACCTACGAGCAGTACTTC

J: TRBJ1-3
V: TRBV5-1
D: .
size: .
CDR3: CASSGAPSGNTIYF
DNA: TGCGCCAGCAGCGGAGCTCCCTCTGGAAACACCATATATTTT

J: TRBJ2-1
V: TRBV5-1
D: .
size: .
CDR3: CASSTDNEQFF
DNA: TGCGCCAGCAGCACTGACAATGAGCAGTTCTTC

J: TRBJ1-1
V: TRBV5-1
D: .
size: .
CDR3: CASSSDLGGAFF
DNA: TGCGCCAGCAGCTCGGACCTTGGGGGAGCTTTCTTT

J: TRBJ2-7
V: TRBV10-2
D: TRBD1
size: .
CDR3: CASRDREFEQYF
DNA: TGCGCCAGCAGAGACAGGGAATTCGAGCAGTACTTC

J: TRBJ1-1
V: TRBV5-1
D: TRBD1
size: .
CDR3: CASSPRDSYMNTEAFF
DNA: TGCGCCAGCAGCCCACGGGACAGTTACATGAACACTGAAGCTTTCTTT